This T cell receptor beta chain was sequenced in a study of early T cells in non-severe SARS-CoV-2 infection. The TCR library protocol was used to attach unique molecular identifiers. These identifiers were attached to individual cDNA molecules. TCRdb itself ran the 5' RACE reads through MiXCR, one entry per CDR3 protein. The top ten hold more than 15% of the sample, which has tens of thousands of distinct CDR3 sequences, just over 20% seen once. The CDR3 contains 15 residues. Germline CDR1 reads SGDLS; CDR2 reads YYNGEE. Trimming pared 0 bases from V and 7 bases from J, leaving 11 bases between. Study-wide results and limits: Sequences matched to VDJdb favored anti-spike CD8 responses, while private and CD4 specificities were missed.

This clonotype showed up just a few times. The antigen is not known. This clonotype originated in an adult who was a healthcare worker with PCR-confirmed SARS-CoV-2 infection or an uninfected control (not recorded which). This sequence joins TRBV9 and TRBJ1-6, with D maybe TRBD1 (6 bases). Sequenced material: whole blood, taken at baseline. In DNA, the CDR3 is TGTGCCAGCAGCGTAGGGGACACAGCAAATTCACCCCTCCACTTT. It codes for CASSVGDTANSPLHF.